The 10 T cell receptor beta chains presented below share a single source sample, sequenced in a study of T cell responses to AZD1222 COVID-19 vaccine. Method: immunoSEQ multiplex PCR; TCRdb's copy keeps in-frame clones and lacks some. The table lists 90,000 to 110,000 clones, roughly 88% of them singletons, with over 10% in the top ten. This specimen was peripheral blood, taken on day 0 of MenACWY control vaccination. Receptors originate from an adult in good health.

J is TRBJ1-3 and V is TRBV4-1, with unresolved D. The germline gives CDR1 MGHRA, CDR2 YSYEKL. Deletions cut 0 bases from V and 0 bases from J, with 18 bases between. The CDR3 extends over 19 amino acids. CDR3 nucleotides: TGCGCCAGCAGCCAAGATTTAGGGATACTTAGGGTCTCTGGAAACACCATATATTTT. Translated: CASSQDLGILRVSGNTIYF.

The CDR3 bases are TGTGCCAGCAGTTCGCACAGGGCGGAGGGCAATCAGCCCCAGCATTTT. Translating it yields CASSSHRAEGNQPQHF. V and J are TRBV27 and TRBJ1-5, with D possibly being TRBD1 (6 bases). Deletions cut 4 bases from V and 2 bases from J, with 15 bases between. Germline CDR1 is MNHEY and CDR2 is SMNVEV (reference sequence). This CDR3 has 16 amino acids.

A single count supports this clone. J is TRBJ2-2 and V is TRBV2; D might be TRBD1 or TRBD2, each matching 5 bases. Germline CDR1 SNHLY, CDR2 FYNNEI. Trimming removed 6 bases at V and 1 base at J, with 12 bases between. This CDR3 has 15 amino acids. CDR3 sequence reads: CASRPGRGNTGELFF. CDR3 nucleotide sequence: TGTGCCAGCAGGCCGGGAAGGGGGAACACCGGGGAGCTGTTTTTT. The entire variable domain, with the rest obtained from reference TRBV2 and TRBJ2-2, is as follows: EPEVTQTPSHQVTQMGQEVILRCVPISNHLYFYWYRQILGQKVEFLVSFYNNEISEKSEIFDDQFSVERPDGSNFTLKIRSTKLEDSAMYFCASRPGRGNTGELFFGEGSRLTVL.

The chain recombines TRBV5-4 with TRBJ2-3; TRBD2 aligns across 14 bases. There are 15 residues in the CDR3. Germline V CDR1 and CDR2: SGHNT, YYREEE (reference sequence). Trimming cost V 3 bases and J 7 bases; bases outside gene matches: 4. This CDR3 is CASSSGLAGDYTQYF. DNA for the CDR3: TGTGCCAGCAGCTCGGGACTAGCGGGAGATTATACGCAGTATTTT.

The V call is TRBV18, the J call TRBJ1-6; D gene uncertain. Germline-derived CDR1 and CDR2 are KGHSH and LQKENI. CDR3 length equals 16 residues. V dropped 6 bases and J dropped 6 bases, with 18 bases sitting between them. CDR3 amino acids: CASSLNDRVANSPLHF. DNA of the CDR3: TGTGCCAGCTCGCTAAACGATAGGGTGGCTAATTCACCCCTCCACTTT. Complete variable domain (other parts from reference TRBV18 and TRBJ1-6): NAGVMQNPRHLVRRRGQEARLRCSPMKGHSHVYWYRQLPEEGLKFMVYLQKENIIDESGMPKERFSAEFPKEGPSILRIQQVVRGDSAAYFCASSLNDRVANSPLHFGNGTRLTVT.

The rearrangement uses TRBV27 and TRBJ2-6, with D possibly matching TRBD1 (5 bases). Between the trimmed V and J ends, which lost 2 bases and 0 bases, there was a span of 17 bases. Germline V gene lookup returns CDR1 MNHEY and CDR2 SMNVEV (reference sequence). This CDR3 has 19 amino acids. The DNA of the CDR3 is TGTGCCAGCAGTTTAAGGACACAAGTATCTAGCTCTGGGGCCAACGTCCTGACTTTC. Translation gives CASSLRTQVSSSGANVLTF.

The V gene is TRBV30, the J gene TRBJ1-3; no firm D call. V lost 3 bases and J lost 10, with 10 bases in between. The CDR3 is made up of 11 amino acids. The germline CDR1 and CDR2 sequences are GTSNPN and SVGIG (reference sequence). The CDR3 reads CAWRSVRTIYF. The CDR3 DNA reads as TGTGCCTGGAGGTCCGTACGTACCATATATTTT.

For the CDR3, the DNA is TGTGCCAGTACGTATAACCGGGACCGTGAAGCTTTCTTT. Translating gives CASTYNRDREAFF. The chain uses TRBV19 and TRBJ1-1; weak D call: TRBD1 (5 bases). Trimming took off 7 bases at V and 7 bases at J, with 16 bases between the two ends. The CDR3 has 13 amino acids. Germline values: CDR1 LNHDA, CDR2 SQIVND (reference sequence).

This clone was observed a few times. The chain links TRBV4-3 to TRBJ1-5; no clear D. Trimming removed 1 base at V and 2 bases at J, with 12 bases between. The germline gives CDR1 LGHNA, CDR2 YSLEER. The CDR3 is 16 residues long. The CDR3 DNA reads as TGCGCCAGCAGCCAAGGGCGGATGGTTGGCAATCAGCCCCAGCATTTT. Its protein is CASSQGRMVGNQPQHF.

The rearrangement joins TRBV12-3 or TRBV12-4 to TRBJ1-4; D gene unclear. V lost 3 bases to trimming and J lost 8 bases, with 10 bases between them. The CDR3 is 13 amino acids. The CDR3 nucleotides are TGTGCCAGCAGTTTTGAGCTTAGGGAAAAACTGTTTTTT. Translation gives CASSFELREKLFF.